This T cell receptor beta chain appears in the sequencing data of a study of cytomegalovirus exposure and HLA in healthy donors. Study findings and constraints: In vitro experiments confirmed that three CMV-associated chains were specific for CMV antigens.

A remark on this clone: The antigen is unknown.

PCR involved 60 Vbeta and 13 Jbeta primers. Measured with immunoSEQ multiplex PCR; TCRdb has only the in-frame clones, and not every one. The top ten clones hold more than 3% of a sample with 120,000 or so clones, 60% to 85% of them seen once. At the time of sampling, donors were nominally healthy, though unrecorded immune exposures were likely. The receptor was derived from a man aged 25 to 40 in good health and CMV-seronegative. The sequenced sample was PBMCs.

For the CDR3, the DNA is TGTGCCAGCATCAGGGGAGTTGGCAATCAGCCCCAGCATTTT. Translating gives CASIRGVGNQPQHF. The rearrangement joins TRBV6-1 to TRBJ1-5, with a possible D match to TRBD1 (6 bases). The V gene's germline CDR1 is MNHNS and CDR2 SASEGT. V was pared by 7 bases and J by 2 bases, with 12 bases between. This CDR3 has 14 residues.